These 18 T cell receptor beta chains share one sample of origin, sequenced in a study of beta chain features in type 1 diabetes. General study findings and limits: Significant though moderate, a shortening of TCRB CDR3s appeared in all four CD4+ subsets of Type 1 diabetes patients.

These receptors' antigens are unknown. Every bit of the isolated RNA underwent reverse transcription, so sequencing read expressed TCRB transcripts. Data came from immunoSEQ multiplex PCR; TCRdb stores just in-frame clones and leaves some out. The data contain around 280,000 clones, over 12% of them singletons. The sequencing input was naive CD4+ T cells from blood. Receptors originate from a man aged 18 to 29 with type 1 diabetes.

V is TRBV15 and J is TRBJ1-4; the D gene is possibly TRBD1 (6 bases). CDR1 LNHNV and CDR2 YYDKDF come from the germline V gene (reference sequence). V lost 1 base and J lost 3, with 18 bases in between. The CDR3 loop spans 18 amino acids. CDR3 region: CATSRARGAVAANEKLFF. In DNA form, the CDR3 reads TGTGCCACCAGCAGAGCCAGGGGAGCTGTTGCAGCTAATGAAAAACTGTTTTTT.

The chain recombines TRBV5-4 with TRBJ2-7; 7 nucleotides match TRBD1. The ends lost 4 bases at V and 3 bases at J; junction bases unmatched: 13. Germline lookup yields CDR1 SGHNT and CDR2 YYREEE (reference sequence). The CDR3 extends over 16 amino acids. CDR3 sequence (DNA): TGTGCCAGCAGCAAAAATCTGGGACAGAACTTCTACGAGCAGTACTTC. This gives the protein CASSKNLGQNFYEQYF.

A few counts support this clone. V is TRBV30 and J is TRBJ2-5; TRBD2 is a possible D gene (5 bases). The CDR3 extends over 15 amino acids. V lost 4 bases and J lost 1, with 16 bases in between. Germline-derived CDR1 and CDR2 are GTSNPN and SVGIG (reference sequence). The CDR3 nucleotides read TGTGCCTGGAAACCGGGGTCCCCTTTCCAAGAGACCCAGTACTTC. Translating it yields CAWKPGSPFQETQYF.

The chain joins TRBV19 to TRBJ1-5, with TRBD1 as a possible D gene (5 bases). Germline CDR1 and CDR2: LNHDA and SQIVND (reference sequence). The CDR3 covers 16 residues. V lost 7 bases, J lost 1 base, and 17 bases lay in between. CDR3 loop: CASNSYRSASNQPQHF. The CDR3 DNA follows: TGTGCCAGTAATTCTTACAGGTCCGCGAGCAATCAGCCCCAGCATTTT.

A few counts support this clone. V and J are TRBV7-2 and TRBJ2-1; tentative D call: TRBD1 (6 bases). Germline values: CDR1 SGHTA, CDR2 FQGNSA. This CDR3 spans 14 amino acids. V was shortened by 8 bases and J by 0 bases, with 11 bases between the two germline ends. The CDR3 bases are TGTGCCAGCGGGGGACAAAGCTCCTACAATGAGCAGTTCTTC. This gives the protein CASGGQSSYNEQFF.

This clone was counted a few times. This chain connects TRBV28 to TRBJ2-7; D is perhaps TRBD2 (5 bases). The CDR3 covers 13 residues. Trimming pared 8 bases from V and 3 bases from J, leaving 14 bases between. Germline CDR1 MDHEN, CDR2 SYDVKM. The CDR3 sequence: CASRRPAGYEQYF. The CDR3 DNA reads TGTGCCAGCCGTCGTCCGGCGGGCTACGAGCAGTACTTC.

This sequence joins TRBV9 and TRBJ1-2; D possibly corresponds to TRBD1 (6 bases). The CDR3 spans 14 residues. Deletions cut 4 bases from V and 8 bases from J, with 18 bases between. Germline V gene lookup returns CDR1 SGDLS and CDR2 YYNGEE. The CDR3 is CASSRLSQGTGYTF. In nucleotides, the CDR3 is TGTGCCAGCAGCCGACTCTCACAGGGTACGGGCTACACCTTC.

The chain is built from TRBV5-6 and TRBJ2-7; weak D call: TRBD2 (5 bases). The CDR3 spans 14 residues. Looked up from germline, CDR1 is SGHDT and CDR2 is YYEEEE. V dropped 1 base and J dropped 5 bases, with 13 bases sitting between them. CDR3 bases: TGTGCCAGCAGCTTGAGACGGAGCGGCCACGAGCAGTACTTC. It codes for CASSLRRSGHEQYF.

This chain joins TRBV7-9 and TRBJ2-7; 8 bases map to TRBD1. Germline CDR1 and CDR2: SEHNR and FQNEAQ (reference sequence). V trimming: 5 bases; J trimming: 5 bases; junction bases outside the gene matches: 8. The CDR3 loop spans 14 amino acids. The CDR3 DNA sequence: TGTGCCAGCAGCGCCCGGACAGGGATCCACGAGCAGTACTTC. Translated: CASSARTGIHEQYF. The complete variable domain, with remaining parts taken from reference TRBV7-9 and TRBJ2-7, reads DTGVSQNPRHKITKRGQNVTFRCDPISEHNRLYWYRQTLGQGPEFLTYFQNEAQLEKSRLLSDRFSAERPKGSFSTLEIQRTEQGDSAMYLCASSARTGIHEQYFGPGTRLTVT.

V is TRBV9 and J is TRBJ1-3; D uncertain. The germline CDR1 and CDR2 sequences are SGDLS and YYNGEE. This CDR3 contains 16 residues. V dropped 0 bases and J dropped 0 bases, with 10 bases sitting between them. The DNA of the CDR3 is TGTGCCAGCAGCGTAGGAGCGGGGAGCTCTGGAAACACCATATATTTT. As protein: CASSVGAGSSGNTIYF. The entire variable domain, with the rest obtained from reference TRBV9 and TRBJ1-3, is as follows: DSGVTQTPKHLITATGQRVTLRCSPRSGDLSVYWYQQSLDQGLQFLIQYYNGEERAKGNILERFSAQQFPDLHSELNLSSLELGDSALYFCASSVGAGSSGNTIYFGEGSWLTVV.

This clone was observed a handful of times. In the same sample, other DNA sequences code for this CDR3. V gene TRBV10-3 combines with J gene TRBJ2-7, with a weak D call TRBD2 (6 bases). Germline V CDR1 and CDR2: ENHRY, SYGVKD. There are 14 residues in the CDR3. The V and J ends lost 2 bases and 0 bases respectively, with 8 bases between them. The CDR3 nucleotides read TGTGCCATCAGTGAGAGGGACTCCTCCTACGAGCAGTACTTC. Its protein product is CAISERDSSYEQYF.

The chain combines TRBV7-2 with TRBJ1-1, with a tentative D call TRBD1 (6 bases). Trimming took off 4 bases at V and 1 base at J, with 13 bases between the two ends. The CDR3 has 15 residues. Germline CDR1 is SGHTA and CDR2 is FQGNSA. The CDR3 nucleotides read TGTGCCAGCAGCTCAGCCGGGACAACGAACACTGAAGCTTTCTTT. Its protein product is CASSSAGTTNTEAFF.

The CDR3 nucleotides read TGCGCCAGCAGTGAGTCTGGACAGCGCTCGTCGGACACCGGGGAGCTGTTTTTT. It translates to CASSESGQRSSDTGELFF. The V gene is TRBV10-2, the J gene TRBJ2-2; maybe TRBD1 (6 bases). CDR1 and CDR2 from the germline V gene are WSHSY and SAAADI. Between the trimmed V and J ends, which lost 0 bases and 3 bases, there was a span of 17 bases. CDR3 length equals 18 residues.

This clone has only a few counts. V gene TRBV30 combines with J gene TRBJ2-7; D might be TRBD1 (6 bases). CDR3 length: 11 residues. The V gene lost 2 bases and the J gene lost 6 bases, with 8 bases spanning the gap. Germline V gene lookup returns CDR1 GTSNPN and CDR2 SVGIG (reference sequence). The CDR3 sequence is CAWSIGGEQYF. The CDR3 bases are TGTGCCTGGAGTATAGGGGGCGAGCAGTACTTC.

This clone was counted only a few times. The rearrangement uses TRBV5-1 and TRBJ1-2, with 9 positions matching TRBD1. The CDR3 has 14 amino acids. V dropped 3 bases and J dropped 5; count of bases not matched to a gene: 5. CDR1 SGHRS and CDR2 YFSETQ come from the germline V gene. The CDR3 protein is CASSSAGTGYGYTF. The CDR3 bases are TGCGCCAGCAGCTCAGCCGGGACAGGGTATGGCTACACCTTC.

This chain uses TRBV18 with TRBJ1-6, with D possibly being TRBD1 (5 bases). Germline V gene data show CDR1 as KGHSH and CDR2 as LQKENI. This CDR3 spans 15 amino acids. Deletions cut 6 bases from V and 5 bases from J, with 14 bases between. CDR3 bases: TGTGCCAGCTCGCAACAGGACAAACATAATTCACCCCTCCACTTT. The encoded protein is CASSQQDKHNSPLHF. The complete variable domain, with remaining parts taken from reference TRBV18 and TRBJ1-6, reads NAGVMQNPRHLVRRRGQEARLRCSPMKGHSHVYWYRQLPEEGLKFMVYLQKENIIDESGMPKERFSAEFPKEGPSILRIQQVVRGDSAAYFCASSQQDKHNSPLHFGNGTRLTVT.

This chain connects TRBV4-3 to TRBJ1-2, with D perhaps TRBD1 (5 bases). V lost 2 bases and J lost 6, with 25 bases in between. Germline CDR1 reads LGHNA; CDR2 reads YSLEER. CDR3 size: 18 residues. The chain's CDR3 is CASSQRIRGGRASHGYTF. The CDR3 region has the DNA TGCGCCAGCAGCCAAAGAATTCGGGGGGGAAGGGCCTCCCATGGCTACACCTTC.

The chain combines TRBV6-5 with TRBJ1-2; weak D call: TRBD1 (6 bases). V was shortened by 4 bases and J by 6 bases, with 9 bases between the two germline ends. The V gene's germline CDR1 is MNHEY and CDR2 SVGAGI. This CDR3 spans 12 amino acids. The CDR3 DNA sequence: TGTGCCAGCAGTTCCCGGACAGATGGCTACACCTTC. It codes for CASSSRTDGYTF.